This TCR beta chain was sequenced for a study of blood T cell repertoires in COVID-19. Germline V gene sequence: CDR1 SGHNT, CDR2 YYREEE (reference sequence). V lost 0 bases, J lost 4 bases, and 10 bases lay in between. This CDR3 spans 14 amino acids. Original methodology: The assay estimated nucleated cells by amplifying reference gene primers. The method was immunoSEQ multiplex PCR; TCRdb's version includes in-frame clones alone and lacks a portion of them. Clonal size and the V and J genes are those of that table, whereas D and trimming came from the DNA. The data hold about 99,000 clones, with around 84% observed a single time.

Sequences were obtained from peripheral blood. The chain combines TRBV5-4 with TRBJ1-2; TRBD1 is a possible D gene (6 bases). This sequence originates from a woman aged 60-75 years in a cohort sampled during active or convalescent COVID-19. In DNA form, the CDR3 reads TGTGCCAGCAGCTTGGGTGGGACAAGCTATGGCTACACCTTC. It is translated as CASSLGGTSYGYTF. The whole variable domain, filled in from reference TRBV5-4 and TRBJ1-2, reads ETGVTQSPTHLIKTRGQQVTLRCSSQSGHNTVSWYQQALGQGPQFIFQYYREEENGRGNFPPRFSGLQFPNYSSELNVNALELDDSALYLCASSLGGTSYGYTFGSGTRLTVV.